This T cell receptor beta chain is drawn from a study of CD8 T cells in Susac syndrome (dated by TCRdb to the late 2010s). Looking at the study overall: Repertoire sequencing was used to test whether CD8+ T cell activation and differentiation in Susac syndrome was antigen driven. The study compared CD8+ T cell repertoire clonality among over 9 healthy donors, about 14 Susac syndrome patients and roughly 16 multiple sclerosis patients. Beyond this particular receptor, the publication reports: The number of individuals in the TCR sequencing and HLA analysis was acknowledged as relatively small.

RNA was extracted using the RNeasy kit, and roughly 0.5 to 1 ug of the RNA was reverse transcribed with random hexamers. The immunoSEQ multiplex PCR assay, covering 54 Vbeta and 13 Jbeta segments, was used to amplify TCR beta CDR3 regions. PCR amplification bias was corrected using a synthetic template baseline for primer optimization and computational correction. The authors' analysis ran thus. Reads were annotated to V, D and J genes according to IMGT and were analyzed with immunoSEQ Analyzer, with only productive sequences retained. Clonality was calculated as one minus the Shannon entropy normalized by log2 of the number of productive unique sequences. Public and private clones were assessed among the 100 most prevalent clones of each patient and control. Clones were defined as Susac-specific if absent from the healthy and MS cohorts, from some 1,000 published viral clones and from other ImmuneACCESS disease sequences. TCRdb ran its own pipeline on the public reads, namely fastp trimming at Q25 and MiXCR clone calling, and kept in-frame beta chains. Rows merge per CDR3 protein into single entries with the most common DNA and genes. TCRdb, not the authors, supplied the V and J calls. The sample table contains about 300,000 distinct CDR3 sequences; only one count was recorded for more than 75% of them. 0.11% of the sample is held by the ten biggest clonotypes.

Peripheral blood CD8+ and CD4+ T cells from healthy donors, Susac syndrome patients and multiple sclerosis patients were profiled using high-throughput TCR beta sequencing. Multiple sclerosis controls were treatment-naive patients with stable or active relapsing-remitting disease fulfilling revised McDonald criteria. Bulk CD8+ and CD4+ T cells were purified by magnetic negative isolation, whereas CD8+ TEMRA cells were enriched by FACS. Blood was drawn into EDTA tubes, processed within 24 hours, and PBMCs were isolated by density gradient centrifugation. PBMCs intended for TCR sequencing were cryopreserved in liquid nitrogen and thawed later in a water bath at 37 degrees C. Purity of sorted or isolated CD4+, CD8+ and CD8+ TEMRA cells was at least 90%. Concerning this clonotype: Its binding antigen is unknown. Per-base qualities were not stored, and no clone one base away is much larger.

V lost 4 bases and J lost 0 bases; the stretch between them is 22 bases long. The CDR3 measures 18 amino acids from cysteine to phenylalanine. Only the CDR3 DNA stays, 54 bases, in frame from base 1. This sequence originates from a human donor with multiple sclerosis. Recombination connected TRBV23-1 to TRBJ2-7; TRBD1 is perhaps the D gene, given 5 matching bases. TRBV23-1 has ORF status, its function being uncertain. The specimen sequenced was CD8+ T cells from PBMCs. The CDR3 sequence is CASSLALLQVRRSYEQYF. In nucleotides, the sequence is TGCGCCAGCAGTCTGGCCCTTCTACAGGTTAGGCGCTCCTACGAGCAGTACTTC.